The present T cell receptor beta chain was sequenced within a study of T-cell memory formation after mild COVID-19. Study findings and constraints: Pre-infection memory harbored some responding clones, suggesting cross-reactive memory joined.

This clonotype was seen ten or more times. Its antigen is unidentified. At one end the junction does not follow the germline gene, possibly because of a read error. Sample barcodes and UMIs were carried by the TCR alpha and TCR beta cDNA libraries that 5'RACE generated with constant-segment primers. TCRdb recomputed calls from the 5' RACE reads with MiXCR, one row per CDR3 protein. The data hold 450,000 to 700,000 distinct CDR3 sequences, with about a sixth observed a single time. This sequence was found in an adult woman who had mild COVID-19 (a few samples of this study predate the infection). Cell type and time point are not known. What was sequenced was PBMCs or a T cell subset sorted from them (not recorded which).

The CDR3 coding sequence is TGTGCCAGCAGTTTAGGACTAGCGGGCACAGATACGCAGTATTTT. Translating it yields CASSLGLAGTDTQYF. The V call is TRBV7-9, the J call TRBJ2-3, with TRBD2 matching 10 bases. The CDR3 has 15 amino acids. CDR1 is SEHNR and CDR2 is FQNEAQ in the germline V gene (reference sequence).